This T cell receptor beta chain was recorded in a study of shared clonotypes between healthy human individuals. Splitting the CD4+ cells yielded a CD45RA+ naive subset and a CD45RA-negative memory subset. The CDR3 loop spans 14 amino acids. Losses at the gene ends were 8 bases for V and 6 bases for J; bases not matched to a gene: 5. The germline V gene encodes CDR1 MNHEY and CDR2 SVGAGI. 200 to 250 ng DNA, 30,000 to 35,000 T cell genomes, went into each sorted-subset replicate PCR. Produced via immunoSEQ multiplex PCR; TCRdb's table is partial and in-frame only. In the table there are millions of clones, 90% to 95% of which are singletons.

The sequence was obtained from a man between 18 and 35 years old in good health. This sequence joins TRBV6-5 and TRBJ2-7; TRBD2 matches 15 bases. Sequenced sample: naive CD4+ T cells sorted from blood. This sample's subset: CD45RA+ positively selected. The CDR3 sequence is CASGGLAGGSEQYF. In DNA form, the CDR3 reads TGTGCCAGCGGGGGACTAGCGGGGGGTTCCGAGCAGTACTTC.